This TCR beta chain is from a study of technical replicates of blood from a handful of donors. Clones were read by immunoSEQ multiplex PCR, and TCRdb kept only the in-frame ones, dropping some. The sample holds 62,000 or so clones, about 87% seen once. V trimming: 0 bases; J trimming: 1 base; junction bases outside the gene matches: 2. CDR3 size: 16 residues. CDR1 LGHNA and CDR2 YNFKEQ come from the germline V gene. The sequencing sample was made of PBMCs. This clonotype originated in a human donor in good health. Some clones in this sample may be carry-over from other donors' samples. V is TRBV4-2 and J is TRBJ2-3; 9 nucleotides line up with TRBD2. The CDR3 loop is CASSQEAGGGTDTQYF. The CDR3 region has the DNA TGTGCCAGCAGCCAAGAGGCGGGGGGGGGCACAGATACGCAGTATTTT.